This TCR beta chain comes out of a study of cytomegalovirus exposure and HLA in healthy donors. With 3 bases clipped from V and 1 base from J, the junction kept 6 bases outside the gene matches. This CDR3 is 16 amino acids long. Germline values: CDR1 SGDLS, CDR2 YYNGEE. Primers included in the PCR were 60 Vbeta and 13 Jbeta primers. The table came from immunoSEQ multiplex PCR; TCRdb's copy has only in-frame clones and leaves some out. Of just over 85,000 clones listed, 76% are singletons. Specimen: PBMCs. The TCR originated in a man aged 35-49 years in good health and CMV-seronegative. This chain joins TRBV9 and TRBJ2-1; 8 nucleotides agree with TRBD1. CDR3 sequence (DNA): TGTGCCAGCAGCGACACGGACAGGGCGTCCTACAATGAGCAGTTCTTC. It yields the protein CASSDTDRASYNEQFF. The whole variable domain, remainder taken from reference TRBV9 and TRBJ2-1, is DSGVTQTPKHLITATGQRVTLRCSPRSGDLSVYWYQQSLDQGLQFLIQYYNGEERAKGNILERFSAQQFPDLHSELNLSSLELGDSALYFCASSDTDRASYNEQFFGPGTRLTVL.